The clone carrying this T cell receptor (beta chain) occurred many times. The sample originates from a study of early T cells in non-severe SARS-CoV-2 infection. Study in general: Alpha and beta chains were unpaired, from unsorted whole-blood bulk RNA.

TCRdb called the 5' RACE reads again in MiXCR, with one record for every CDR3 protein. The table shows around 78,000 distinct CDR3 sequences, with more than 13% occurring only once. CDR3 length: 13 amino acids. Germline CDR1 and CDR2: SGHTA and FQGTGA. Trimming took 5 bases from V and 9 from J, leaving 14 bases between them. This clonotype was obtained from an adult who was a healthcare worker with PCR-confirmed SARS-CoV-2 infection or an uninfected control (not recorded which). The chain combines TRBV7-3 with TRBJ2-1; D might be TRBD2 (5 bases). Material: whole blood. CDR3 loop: CASSPPGEGEQFF. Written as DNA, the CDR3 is TGTGCCAGCAGCCCTCCGGGTGAGGGTGAGCAGTTCTTC.